This record looks at one T cell receptor beta chain sequence and its context. This sample stems from a study of patients and donors after allogeneic stem cell transplantation. TCRdb re-analysed the RT-PCR reads in MiXCR, keeping a single row per CDR3 protein. The table has about a million distinct CDR3 sequences, roughly 18% seen once. Unmatched junction bases numbered 8, after V lost 7 bases and J lost 7 bases. There are 14 residues in the CDR3. Germline V gene sequence: CDR1 SQVTM, CDR2 ANQGSEA. This TCR was sampled from a human donor who was either an allogeneic HSCT recipient or a stem cell or donor lymphocyte infusion donor (not recorded which). It is not recorded whose cells these are; they may come from a transplant donor. Input material: blood, either unsorted or a sorted T cell fraction (not recorded which). V is TRBV29-1 and J is TRBJ2-1; 12 bases match TRBD1. Written as DNA, the CDR3 is TGCAGCGCCGTCCGGGACAGGGGGCTTAATGAGCAGTTCTTC. Protein sequence: CSAVRDRGLNEQFF.